This TCR beta chain is from a study of neurological immune-mediated disorders. A single record per CDR3 protein comes from TCRdb applying MiXCR to the 5' RACE reads. This sample has approximately 65,000 distinct CDR3 sequences, with around 5.1% found just once. CDR3 length: 15 residues. Trimming took off 3 bases at V and 6 bases at J, with 15 bases between the two ends. The sample holds many counts of this clonotype. The source material was PBMCs. V usage is TRBV12-3 or TRBV12-4 and J usage is TRBJ1-5; D may be TRBD1 (5 bases). This clonotype was obtained from a human donor with multiple sclerosis. The donor label of this sample is uncertain. CDR3 coding DNA: TGTGCCAGCAGTTTGGGAGGGGCGAATCTTCAGCCCCAGCATTTT. It translates to CASSLGGANLQPQHF.